The source of this TCR beta chain is a study of T cells in placental villitis. For the study in its entirety: The study tested an allograft-versus-infection hypothesis by comparing placental TCR-beta repertoires in villitis of unknown etiology, unaffected controls matched for gestational age, and infectious villitis. Results and caveats for the whole study, not just this receptor: Higher CMV-specific clone frequencies were found in infectious CMV cases than in villitis of unknown etiology (about 0.0099 vs 0.00097), and no difference in CMV-specific clone frequencies was seen between villitis of unknown etiology and controls. Sequencing bulk tissue made it impossible to distinguish helper, regulatory or cytotoxic T cells or to tell maternal from fetal T cells, and the approach excluded gamma-delta receptors. Small amounts of decidua were contained in the paraffin blocks, so some of the captured T cells, especially in controls, may have been decidual rather than villous infiltrates.

Amplification of TCR-beta CDR3 regions from genomic DNA was performed with the immunoSEQ v4 bias-controlled multiplex PCR assay, which was run blinded to group allocation. To estimate nucleated cell and T cell quantities per sample, reference gene primers were included together with the TCR-beta primers. Sequencing of the libraries was performed on an Illumina MiSeq with a 100-cycle paired-end protocol. For the original study's pipeline: In the immunoSEQ Analyzer software, diversity and richness were calculated, with richness measured by iChao1 and clonality based on Pielou evenness and Shannon diversity on a 0-1 scale where a higher value means less diversity. CDR3 amino acid sequences together with V/J genes were queried against VDJdb for CMV, EBV and influenza A specificities, with confidence 3 and substitution 2 applied. The Morisita-Horn index was used to assess how much TCR-beta amino acid clonotypes overlapped between the villitis of unknown etiology, infectious villitis and control repertoires. TCRdb carries this immuneACCESS record with in-frame sequences only. Its versions omit some clonotypes, under half of them owing to an unresolved V gene in the studies checked, with the rest unexplained. V and J calls and clone size follow that table, whereas D and trimming were derived from the DNA. The sample data list 6,000 to 6,500 clones, and 78% of these were observed just once. About 8.6% of the sample lies in the top ten.

The five infectious villitis placentae, four with confirmed cytomegalovirus and one with Toxoplasma gondii, were included without being matched to the other groups. Mothers with infectious villitis were younger, had smaller fetuses, and delivered preterm or experienced intrauterine demise in two cases. Placentae were collected after delivery and examined grossly and histologically before archival tissue was selected. Five 10-micron scrolls were cut from each FFPE block, and DNA was isolated using the AllPrep DNA/RNA FFPE Tissue kit. NanoDrop was used to check DNA concentration and purity, while a Bioanalyzer was used to assess RNA quality. V sheds 4 bases and J sheds 1 base, leaving 4 bases between their ends. The CDR3 covers 13 residues, taking in both the cysteine and the phenylalanine. The sequence is cut down to CDR3 DNA, 39 bases in frame from base 1. Sequences SEHNR (CDR1) and FQNEAQ (CDR2) are obtained from the germline V gene (reference sequence).

As concerns this clone: No cognate antigen has been identified for it. No base qualities exist here, and no much larger clone lies one base off it.

This chain joins TRBV7-9 to TRBJ2-2; no D segment can be confidently identified. Specimen: placental tissue containing maternal and fetal cells. This clonotype was obtained from a human patient with infectious villitis; the placental T cells may come from both mother and fetus. The nucleotide sequence reads TGTGCCAGCAGCTCCCGGAACACCGGGGAGCTGTTTTTT. Its product reads: CASSSRNTGELFF.